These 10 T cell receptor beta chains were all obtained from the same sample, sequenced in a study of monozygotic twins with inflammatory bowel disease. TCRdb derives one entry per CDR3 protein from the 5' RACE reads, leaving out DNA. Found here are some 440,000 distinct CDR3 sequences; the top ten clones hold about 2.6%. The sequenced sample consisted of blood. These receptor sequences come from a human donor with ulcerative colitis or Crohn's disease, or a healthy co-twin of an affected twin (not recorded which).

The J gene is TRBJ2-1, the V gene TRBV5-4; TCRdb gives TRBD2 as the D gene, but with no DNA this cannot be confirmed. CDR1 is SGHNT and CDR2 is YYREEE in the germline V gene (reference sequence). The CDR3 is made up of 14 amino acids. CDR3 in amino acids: CASSPFGPQNEQFF.

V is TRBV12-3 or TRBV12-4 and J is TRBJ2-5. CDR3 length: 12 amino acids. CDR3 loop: CASSFGEETQYF.

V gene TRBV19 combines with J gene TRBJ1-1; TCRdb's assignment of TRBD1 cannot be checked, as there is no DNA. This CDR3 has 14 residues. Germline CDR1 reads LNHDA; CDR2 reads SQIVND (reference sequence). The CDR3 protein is CASSARGQDTEAFF.

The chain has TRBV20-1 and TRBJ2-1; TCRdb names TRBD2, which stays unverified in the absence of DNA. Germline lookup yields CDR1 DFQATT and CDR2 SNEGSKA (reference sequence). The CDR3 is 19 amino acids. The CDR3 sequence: CSARYQGLAGAVFYNEQFF.

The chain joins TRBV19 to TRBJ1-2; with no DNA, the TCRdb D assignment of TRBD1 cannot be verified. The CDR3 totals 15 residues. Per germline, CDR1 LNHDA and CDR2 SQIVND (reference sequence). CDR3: CASSHGTGSVYGYTF. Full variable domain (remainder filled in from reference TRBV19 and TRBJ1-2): DGGITQSPKYLFRKEGQNVTLSCEQNLNHDAMYWYRQDPGQGLRLIYYSQIVNDFQKGDIAEGYSVSREKKESFPLTVTSAQKNPTAFYLCASSHGTGSVYGYTFGSGTRLTVV.

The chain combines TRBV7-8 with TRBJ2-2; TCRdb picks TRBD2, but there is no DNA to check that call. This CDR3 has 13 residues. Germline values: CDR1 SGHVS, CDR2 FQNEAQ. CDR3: CASSLEREGELFF.

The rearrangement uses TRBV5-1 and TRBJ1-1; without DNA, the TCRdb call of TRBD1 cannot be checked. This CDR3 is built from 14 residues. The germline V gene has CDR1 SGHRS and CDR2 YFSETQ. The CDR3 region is CASMGTAMNTEAFF. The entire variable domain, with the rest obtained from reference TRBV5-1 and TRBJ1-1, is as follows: KAGVTQTPRYLIKTRGQQVTLSCSPISGHRSVSWYQQTPGQGLQFLFEYFSETQRNKGNFPGRFSGRQFSNSRSEMNVSTLELGDSALYLCASMGTAMNTEAFFGQGTRLTVV.

CDR3 region: CASSRSSRVSDNEQFF. J is TRBJ2-1 and V is TRBV5-4; checking the TCRdb D call of TRBD2 is not possible without DNA. Germline CDR1 and CDR2: SGHNT and YYREEE (reference sequence). The CDR3 is 16 amino acids.

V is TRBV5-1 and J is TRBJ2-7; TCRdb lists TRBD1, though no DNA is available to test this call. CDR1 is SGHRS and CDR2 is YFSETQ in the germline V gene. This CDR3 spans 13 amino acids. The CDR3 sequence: CASSPSGINEQYF.

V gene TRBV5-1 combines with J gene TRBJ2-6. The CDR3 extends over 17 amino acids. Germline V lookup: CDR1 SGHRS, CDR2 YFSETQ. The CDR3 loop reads CASSLWGYGSGANVLTF.